These 2 T cell receptor beta chains were all obtained from the same sample, sequenced in a study of T cells in Graves' hyperthyroidism and ophthalmopathy. Amplification of TCR beta CDR3 regions used RNA as the template. First-round RT-PCR with HTBI primers amplified the TCR CDR3 region. MiXCR, run by TCRdb on the multiplex PCR reads, gives a single entry per CDR3 protein. The sample holds over 400,000 distinct CDR3 sequences; approximately 14% are singletons and the top ten take under 15%. The sequenced material came from blood. Receptors originate from a man aged 18 to 35 with Graves' ophthalmopathy.

In this sample, this clonotype turned up many times. This chain uses TRBV11-2 with TRBJ2-5; possibly TRBD1 for D (6 bases). V was shortened by 6 bases and J by 5 bases, with 13 bases between the two germline ends. The length of the CDR3 is 13 residues. In germline, CDR1 is SGHAT, CDR2 FQNNGV. CDR3 amino acids: CASRTRGGETQYF. For the CDR3, the DNA is TGTGCCAGCAGGACCAGGGGCGGGGAGACCCAGTACTTC.

The chain carries TRBV5-6 and TRBJ2-3; no definite D call. V lost 4 bases to trimming and J lost 6 bases, with 18 bases between them. Germline V gene lookup returns CDR1 SGHDT and CDR2 YYEEEE. The CDR3 totals 15 residues. CDR3 bases: TGTGCCAGCAGCGTGGATACACTATTTGCGGATACGCAGTATTTT. This codes for CASSVDTLFADTQYF.